Listed below are T cell receptor beta chains from one sample, sequenced in a study of beta chain features in type 1 diabetes. Using immunoSEQ multiplex PCR, the repertoire was profiled, and TCRdb retains in-frame clones only, with some absent. The profile shows under 500,000 clones, approximately 28% of them singletons. Sequencing was performed on naive CD4+ T cells from blood. The receptors shown here come from a man aged 18-30 years in good health. Both conserved end residues are trimmed from each CDR3. Fields, in order: J gene, V gene, clone size, CDR3 protein. Not every row has a clone size; where given, it reads once, few, many or a size class.

TRBJ1-2 TRBV6-1 few ASSATDNYGYT
TRBJ2-5 TRBV29-1 few SVVGVWETQY
TRBJ1-1 TRBV5-6 . ASSLNRRDTEAF
TRBJ1-1 TRBV30 . AWMKGFTEAF
TRBJ2-7 TRBV29-1 . SVAGYRSSYEQY
TRBJ2-1 TRBV6-5 . ASSRGNEQF
TRBJ2-7 TRBV5-4 . ASSRGTGPPLGYEQY
TRBJ1-1 TRBV29-1 . SVEERAIEAF
TRBJ2-6 TRBV27 . ASSLRLSGANVLT
TRBJ2-3 TRBV30 . AWSSPSGRDTDTQY
TRBJ1-2 TRBV9 few ASSTGPMYGYT
TRBJ1-3 TRBV7-6 . ASGTGSGNTIY
TRBJ1-2 TRBV11-2 . ASSTGGYGYT
TRBJ2-1 TRBV5-6 few ASSLGLAGGLNEQF
TRBJ2-1 TRBV7-8 . ASSLTSGRSVEYEQF
TRBJ2-3 TRBV15 . ATSRVMGGRATDTQY
TRBJ1-5 TRBV18 . ASSPGTGGNQPQH
TRBJ2-7 TRBV5-1 . ASSLEGPIYEQY
TRBJ2-7 TRBV6-5 . ASSYSQPYEQY
TRBJ2-3 TRBV30 . AWSGGTGPGLGTDTQY
TRBJ2-3 TRBV19 . ASSNRLAVADTQY
TRBJ2-7 TRBV27 . ASSLTGQGLYEQY
TRBJ2-5 TRBV27 . ASSLWGSSETQY
TRBJ2-3 TRBV15 few ATSRDLAGGTDTQY
TRBJ2-3 TRBV30 few AWSQPLGGVGDTQY
TRBJ2-3 TRBV6-5 . ASTYSGADTQY
TRBJ2-5 TRBV9 . ASSGQGRETQY
TRBJ2-1 TRBV10-3 . AISRDNEQF
TRBJ2-3 TRBV7-2 few ASSLEATDTQY
TRBJ2-3 TRBV9 . ASSVRGGNADTQY